This TCR beta chain derives from a study of OX40 agonist ivuxolimab in advanced cancers. Study background: The dose of intravenous ivuxolimab that patients received every 2 weeks ranged from 0.01 to 10 mg/kg. Study observations and caveats: Clones of CD4+ and CD8+ blood T cells grew by week 6 at doses of 0.1 to 3.0 mg/kg.

Germline CDR1 reads SGHVS; CDR2 reads FNYEAQ. The CDR3 extends over 15 amino acids. Trimming removed 1 base from V and 1 base from J, with 10 bases in between. Blood got drawn at baseline, again on cycle 4 day 1, and then on cycle 7 day 1. The data were produced by immunoSEQ multiplex PCR, yet TCRdb's version contains in-frame clones alone and is incomplete. The table lists roughly 61,000 clones, about nine tenths of them singletons, with about a quarter in the top ten. As concerns this clone: Its specificity is unknown.

This sample comprised CD4+ or CD8+ T cells sorted from blood, obtained in a trial of the OX40 agonist ivuxolimab. V gene TRBV7-6 combines with J gene TRBJ1-1; no clear D gene. The receptor was isolated from an adult with an advanced solid tumor such as melanoma, head and neck, liver or kidney cancer. CDR3 in amino acids: CASSLGQTENTEAFF. The CDR3 region has the DNA TGTGCCAGCAGCTTAGGACAAACAGAGAACACTGAAGCTTTCTTT.